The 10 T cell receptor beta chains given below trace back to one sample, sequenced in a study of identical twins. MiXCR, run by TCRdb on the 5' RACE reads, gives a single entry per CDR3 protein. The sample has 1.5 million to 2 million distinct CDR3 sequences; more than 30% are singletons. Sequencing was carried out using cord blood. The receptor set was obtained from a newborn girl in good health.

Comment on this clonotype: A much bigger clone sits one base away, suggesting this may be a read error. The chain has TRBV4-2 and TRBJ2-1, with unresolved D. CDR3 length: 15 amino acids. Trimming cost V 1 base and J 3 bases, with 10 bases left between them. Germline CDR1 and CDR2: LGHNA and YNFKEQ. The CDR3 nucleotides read TGTGCCAGCAGCCAAGGCAGGTCTAACTACAATGAGCAGTTCTTC. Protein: CASSQGRSNYNEQFF.

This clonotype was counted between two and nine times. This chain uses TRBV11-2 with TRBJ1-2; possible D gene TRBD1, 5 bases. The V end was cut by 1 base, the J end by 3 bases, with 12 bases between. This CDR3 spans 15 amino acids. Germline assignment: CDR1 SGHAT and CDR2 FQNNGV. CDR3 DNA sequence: TGTGCCAGCAGCTTAGCGCCACAGGCCGACTATGGCTACACCTTC. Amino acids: CASSLAPQADYGYTF.

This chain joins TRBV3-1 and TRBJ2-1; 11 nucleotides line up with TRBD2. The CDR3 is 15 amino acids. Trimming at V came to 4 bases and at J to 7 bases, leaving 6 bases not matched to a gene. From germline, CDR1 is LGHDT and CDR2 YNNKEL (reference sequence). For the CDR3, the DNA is TGTGCCAGCAGCCTGACTAGCGGGGTATCTAATGAGCAGTTCTTC. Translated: CASSLTSGVSNEQFF.

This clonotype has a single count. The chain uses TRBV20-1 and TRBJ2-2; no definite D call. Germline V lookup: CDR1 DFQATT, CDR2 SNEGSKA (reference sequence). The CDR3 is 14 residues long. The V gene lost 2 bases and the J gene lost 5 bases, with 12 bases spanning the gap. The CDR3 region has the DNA TGCAGTGCTAGACTAGTACCACTAACCGGGGAGCTGTTTTTT. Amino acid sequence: CSARLVPLTGELFF.

The CDR3 DNA sequence: TGTGCCAGCAGACGACTAGCGGGGGTCCGCAACGAGCAGTACTTC. Its protein product is CASRRLAGVRNEQYF. The chain carries TRBV11-2 and TRBJ2-7, with 12 positions matching TRBD2. V was clipped by 6 bases and J by 5 bases; unmatched bases: 8. The germline gives CDR1 SGHAT, CDR2 FQNNGV. The CDR3 consists of 15 residues. The variable domain in full, completed from reference TRBV11-2 and TRBJ2-7, reads EAGVAQSPRYKIIEKRQSVAFWCNPISGHATLYWYQQILGQGPKLLIQFQNNGVVDDSQLPKDRFSAERLKGVDSTLKIQPAKLEDSAVYLCASRRLAGVRNEQYFGPGTRLTVT.

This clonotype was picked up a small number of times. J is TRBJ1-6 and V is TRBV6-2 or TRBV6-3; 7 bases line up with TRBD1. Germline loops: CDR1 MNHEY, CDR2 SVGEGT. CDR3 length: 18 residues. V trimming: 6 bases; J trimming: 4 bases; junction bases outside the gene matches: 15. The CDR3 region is CASSHSSGGRTYNSPLHF. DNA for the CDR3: TGTGCCAGCAGCCACTCATCAGGGGGACGGACTTATAATTCACCCCTCCACTTT.

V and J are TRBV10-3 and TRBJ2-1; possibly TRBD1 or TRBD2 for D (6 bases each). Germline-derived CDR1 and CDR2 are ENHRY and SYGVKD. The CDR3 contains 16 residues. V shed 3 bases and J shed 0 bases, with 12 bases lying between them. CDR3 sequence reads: CAISEGGSSSYNEQFF. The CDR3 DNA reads TGTGCCATCAGTGAAGGGGGGTCGAGCTCCTACAATGAGCAGTTCTTC.

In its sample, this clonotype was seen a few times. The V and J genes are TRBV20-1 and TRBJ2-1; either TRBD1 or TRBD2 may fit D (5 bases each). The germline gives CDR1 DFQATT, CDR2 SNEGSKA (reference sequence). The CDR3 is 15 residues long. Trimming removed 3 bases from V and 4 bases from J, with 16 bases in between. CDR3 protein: CSARGQAEGYNEQFF. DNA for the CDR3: TGCAGTGCTAGGGGGCAGGCAGAGGGATACAATGAGCAGTTCTTC.

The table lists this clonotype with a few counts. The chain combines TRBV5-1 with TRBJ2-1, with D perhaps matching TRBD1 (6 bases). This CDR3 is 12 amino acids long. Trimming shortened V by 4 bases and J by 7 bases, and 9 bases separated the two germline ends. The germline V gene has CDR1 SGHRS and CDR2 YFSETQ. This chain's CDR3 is CASSRDKNEQFF. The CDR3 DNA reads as TGCGCCAGCAGCAGGGACAAAAATGAGCAGTTCTTC. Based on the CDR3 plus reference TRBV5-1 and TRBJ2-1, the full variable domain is KAGVTQTPRYLIKTRGQQVTLSCSPISGHRSVSWYQQTPGQGLQFLFEYFSETQRNKGNFPGRFSGRQFSNSRSEMNVSTLELGDSALYLCASSRDKNEQFFGPGTRLTVL.

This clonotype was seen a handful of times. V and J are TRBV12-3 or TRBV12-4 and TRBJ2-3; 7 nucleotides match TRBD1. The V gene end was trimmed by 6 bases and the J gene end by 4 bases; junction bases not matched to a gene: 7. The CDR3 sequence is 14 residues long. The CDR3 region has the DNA TGTGCCAGCAGCCGGAGACAGGGATCAGATACGCAGTATTTT. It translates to CASSRRQGSDTQYF.